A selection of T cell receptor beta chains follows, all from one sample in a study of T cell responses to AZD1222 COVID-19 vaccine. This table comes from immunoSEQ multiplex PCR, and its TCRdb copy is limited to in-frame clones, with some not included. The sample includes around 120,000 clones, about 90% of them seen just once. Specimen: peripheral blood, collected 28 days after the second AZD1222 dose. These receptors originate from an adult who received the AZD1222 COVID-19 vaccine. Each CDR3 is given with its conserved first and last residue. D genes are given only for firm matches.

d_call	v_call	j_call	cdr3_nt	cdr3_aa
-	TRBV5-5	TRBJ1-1	TGTGCCAGCAGGACGTCCAGGGCTACAAACACTGAAGCTTTCTTT	CASRTSRATNTEAFF
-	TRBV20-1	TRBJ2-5	TGCAGTGCGGTCAGTGCCGAGACCCAGTACTTC	CSAVSAETQYF
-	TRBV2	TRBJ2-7	TGTGCCAGCAGCTATCTTAAGGGAGGAGGGGAGCAGTACTTC	CASSYLKGGGEQYF
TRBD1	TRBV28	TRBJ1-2	TGTGCCAGTAAGACAGGGGAGCATGGCTACACCTTC	CASKTGEHGYTF
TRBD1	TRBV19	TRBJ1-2	TGTGCCAGCGCCGCCCTCCCGACAGGGGGCGAAAATGGCTACACCTTC	CASAALPTGGENGYTF
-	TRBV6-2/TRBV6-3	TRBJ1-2	TGTGCCAGCAGTCCGCGACAGAGCACTAACTATGGCTACACCTTC	CASSPRQSTNYGYTF
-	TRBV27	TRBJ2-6	TGTGCCAGCAGTTTATCAGGGGCGGGGGCCAACGTCCTGACTTTC	CASSLSGAGANVLTF
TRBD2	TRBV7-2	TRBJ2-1	TGTGCCAGCAGCTCTAGCGGGGGCAATGAGCAGTTCTTC	CASSSSGGNEQFF
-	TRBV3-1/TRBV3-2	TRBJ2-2	TGTGCCAGCAGCCCCGGGGGGCTAGCAGGAATCGGGGAGCTGTTTTTT	CASSPGGLAGIGELFF
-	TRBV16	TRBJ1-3	TGTGCCAGCAGCCTCTCCGGTGACCCCTCTGGAAACACCATATATTTT	CASSLSGDPSGNTIYF
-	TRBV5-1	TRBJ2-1	TGCGCCAGCAGCCGGGGGACCGCCGACAATGAGCAGTTCTTC	CASSRGTADNEQFF
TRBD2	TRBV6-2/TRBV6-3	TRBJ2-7	TGTGCCAGCAGTTACGCCGGGACTAGCGGGAGTACGCAGTACTTC	CASSYAGTSGSTQYF
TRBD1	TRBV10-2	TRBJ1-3	TGCGCCAGCAGTGAATTTACAGGGGCCTCTGGAAACACCATATATTTT	CASSEFTGASGNTIYF
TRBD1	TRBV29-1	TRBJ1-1	TGCAGCGTAACCACCGGGACAGGGGATTGGGCTTTCTTT	CSVTTGTGDWAFF
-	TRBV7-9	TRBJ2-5	TGTGCCAGCAGCTTAGGTCTTGGCAGGCAAGAGACCCAGTACTTC	CASSLGLGRQETQYF
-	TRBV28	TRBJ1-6	TGTGCCAGCGGGTCGGCTGAGGCTGATCACTATAATTCACCCCTCCACTTT	CASGSAEADHYNSPLHF
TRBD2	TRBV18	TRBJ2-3	TGTGCCAGCTCACCACCGGGACTAGCGGGAGGGCCCGGAGATACGCAGTATTTT	CASSPPGLAGGPGDTQYF
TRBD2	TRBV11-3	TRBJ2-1	TGTGCCAGCAGCCCCTATCTGGCGGGAGCTAATGAGCAGTTCTTC	CASSPYLAGANEQFF
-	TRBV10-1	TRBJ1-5	TGCGCCAGCGGATCCTCAGGGGACCTTAGCAATCAGCCCCAGCATTTT	CASGSSGDLSNQPQHF